This is a list of T cell receptor beta chains from one sample in a study of patients and donors after allogeneic stem cell transplantation. TCRdb analysed the RT-PCR reads with MiXCR anew, one entry per CDR3 protein. The table records 900,000 to 1,000,000 distinct CDR3 sequences, about a sixth of them present only once. The sequenced sample was blood, either unsorted or a sorted T cell fraction (not recorded which). Every receptor here comes from a human donor who was either an allogeneic HSCT recipient or a stem cell or donor lymphocyte infusion donor (not recorded which). It is not recorded whose cells these are; they may come from a transplant donor. Both conserved end residues are part of each CDR3. A D gene is named only where the DNA matches it firmly. Clone size is stated in some rows and not others, as once, few, many or a class when expanded.

clone_size: -; j_call: TRBJ1-1; d_call: TRBD1; v_call: TRBV4-1; cdr3_aa: CASTSPGQMNTEAFF; cdr3_nt: TGCGCCAGCACCTCCCCGGGACAGATGAACACTGAAGCTTTCTTT
clone_size: -; j_call: TRBJ2-3; d_call: -; v_call: TRBV19; cdr3_aa: CASSISQWVDTQYF; cdr3_nt: TGTGCCAGTAGTATCTCACAGTGGGTAGATACGCAGTATTTT
clone_size: many; j_call: TRBJ1-1; d_call: -; v_call: TRBV6-1; cdr3_aa: CASSSGWNTEAFF; cdr3_nt: TGTGCCAGCAGCTCAGGGTGGAACACTGAAGCTTTCTTT
clone_size: -; j_call: TRBJ1-2; d_call: TRBD1; v_call: TRBV7-9; cdr3_aa: CASSLGPTGATYGYTF; cdr3_nt: TGTGCCAGCAGCTTAGGGCCGACAGGGGCTACCTATGGCTACACCTTC
clone_size: few; j_call: TRBJ2-3; d_call: -; v_call: TRBV9; cdr3_aa: CASSVVPRQGTDTQYF; cdr3_nt: TGTGCCAGCAGCGTAGTTCCTAGACAGGGCACAGATACGCAGTATTTT
clone_size: few; j_call: TRBJ2-1; d_call: TRBD2; v_call: TRBV12-3/TRBV12-4; cdr3_aa: CASSYRLATYNEQFF; cdr3_nt: TGTGCCAGCAGTTACAGACTAGCAACATACAATGAGCAGTTCTTC
clone_size: few; j_call: TRBJ2-5; d_call: TRBD1; v_call: TRBV24-1; cdr3_aa: CATSNPPTGPRYQETQYF; cdr3_nt: TGTGCCACCAGTAACCCCCCGACAGGGCCAAGGTACCAAGAGACCCAGTACTTC
clone_size: many; j_call: TRBJ2-3; d_call: -; v_call: TRBV12-3/TRBV12-4; cdr3_aa: CATQRTRTDTQYF; cdr3_nt: TGTGCCACCCAGCGGACACGCACAGATACGCAGTATTTT
clone_size: few; j_call: TRBJ1-6; d_call: -; v_call: TRBV10-3; cdr3_aa: CATSRDLNSPLHF; cdr3_nt: TGTGCCACCTCACGGGACCTTAATTCACCCCTCCACTTT
clone_size: -; j_call: TRBJ2-7; d_call: -; v_call: TRBV12-3/TRBV12-4; cdr3_aa: CASSLGSGTKQYF; cdr3_nt: TGTGCCAGCAGTTTAGGTTCCGGGACAAAGCAGTACTTC
clone_size: few; j_call: TRBJ2-1; d_call: -; v_call: TRBV9; cdr3_aa: CAPEEADCKGRSYNEQFF; cdr3_nt: TGTGCCCCCGAGGAAGCAGACTGCAAAGGACGCTCCTACAATGAGCAGTTCTTC
clone_size: few; j_call: TRBJ2-1; d_call: -; v_call: TRBV9; cdr3_aa: CASSVAPSYNEQFF; cdr3_nt: TGTGCCAGCAGCGTAGCTCCCTCCTACAATGAGCAGTTCTTC
clone_size: -; j_call: TRBJ2-1; d_call: TRBD2; v_call: TRBV24-1; cdr3_aa: CATSDSLAGEYNEQFF; cdr3_nt: TGTGCCACCAGTGATTCACTAGCGGGAGAGTACAATGAGCAGTTCTTC
clone_size: -; j_call: TRBJ2-7; d_call: -; v_call: TRBV12-3/TRBV12-4; cdr3_aa: CASSLMGKFPSYEQYF; cdr3_nt: TGTGCCAGCAGTTTAATGGGAAAGTTCCCCTCCTACGAGCAGTACTTC
clone_size: many; j_call: TRBJ1-3; d_call: -; v_call: TRBV11-2; cdr3_aa: CASSLAGGNTIYF; cdr3_nt: TGTGCCAGCAGTTTAGCGGGCGGGAACACCATATATTTT
clone_size: many; j_call: TRBJ2-1; d_call: TRBD2; v_call: TRBV2; cdr3_aa: CASRESSGDNEQFF; cdr3_nt: TGTGCCAGCAGAGAGTCTAGCGGGGACAATGAGCAGTTCTTC
clone_size: -; j_call: TRBJ2-1; d_call: -; v_call: TRBV20-1; cdr3_aa: CSATRGRVNEQFF; cdr3_nt: TGCAGTGCCACCCGGGGACGGGTCAATGAGCAGTTCTTC
clone_size: -; j_call: TRBJ2-1; d_call: TRBD2; v_call: TRBV11-3; cdr3_aa: CASSDWLAVKYNEQFF; cdr3_nt: TGTGCCAGCAGCGACTGGCTAGCGGTAAAATACAATGAGCAGTTCTTC
clone_size: few; j_call: TRBJ2-3; d_call: -; v_call: TRBV20-1; cdr3_aa: CSARPSRSSTDTQYF; cdr3_nt: TGCAGTGCTAGACCCAGCAGGTCTAGCACAGATACGCAGTATTTT
clone_size: many; j_call: TRBJ1-1; d_call: -; v_call: TRBV29-1; cdr3_aa: CSVVRVTEAFF; cdr3_nt: TGCAGCGTTGTAAGGGTCACTGAAGCTTTCTTT
clone_size: -; j_call: TRBJ2-3; d_call: -; v_call: TRBV4-3; cdr3_aa: CASSQYGTSTDTQYF; cdr3_nt: TGCGCCAGCAGCCAGTACGGAACTAGCACAGATACGCAGTATTTT
clone_size: -; j_call: TRBJ2-1; d_call: TRBD2; v_call: TRBV7-9; cdr3_aa: CASGPGTSGLYEQFF; cdr3_nt: TGTGCCAGCGGGCCTGGGACTAGCGGGTTGTATGAGCAGTTCTTC
clone_size: few; j_call: TRBJ2-5; d_call: TRBD1; v_call: TRBV11-1; cdr3_aa: CASSFGLRGGVDQETQYF; cdr3_nt: TGTGCCAGCAGCTTCGGTTTAAGAGGGGGCGTTGACCAAGAGACCCAGTACTTC
clone_size: few; j_call: TRBJ2-5; d_call: -; v_call: TRBV6-2/TRBV6-3; cdr3_aa: CASSYRGVGETQYF; cdr3_nt: TGTGCCAGCAGTTATCGAGGGGTCGGCGAGACCCAGTACTTC
clone_size: -; j_call: TRBJ1-5; d_call: TRBD1; v_call: TRBV6-1; cdr3_aa: CASSRKRGQSNQPQHF; cdr3_nt: TGTGCCAGCAGTCGGAAGAGGGGGCAGAGCAATCAGCCCCAGCATTTT
clone_size: many; j_call: TRBJ2-7; d_call: -; v_call: TRBV5-1; cdr3_aa: CASSYQQGGEQYF; cdr3_nt: TGCGCCAGCAGCTACCAACAGGGCGGCGAGCAGTACTTC
clone_size: many; j_call: TRBJ2-1; d_call: -; v_call: TRBV12-3/TRBV12-4; cdr3_aa: CASSNGLGGPRGSYNEQFF; cdr3_nt: TGTGCCAGCAGTAATGGACTGGGGGGTCCCCGAGGCTCCTACAATGAGCAGTTCTTC
clone_size: -; j_call: TRBJ2-1; d_call: -; v_call: TRBV4-1; cdr3_aa: CASSQVIGTQNYNEQFF; cdr3_nt: TGCGCCAGCAGCCAAGTAATAGGGACCCAAAACTACAATGAGCAGTTCTTC
clone_size: -; j_call: TRBJ2-3; d_call: TRBD1; v_call: TRBV11-2; cdr3_aa: CASSRRPGQGRPDTQYF; cdr3_nt: TGTGCCAGCAGCAGACGACCGGGACAGGGGCGCCCAGATACGCAGTATTTT
clone_size: -; j_call: TRBJ1-2; d_call: TRBD1; v_call: TRBV20-1; cdr3_aa: CSAAGQGFGGYTF; cdr3_nt: TGCAGTGCTGCAGGACAGGGGTTCGGTGGCTACACCTTC
clone_size: -; j_call: TRBJ2-5; d_call: -; v_call: TRBV10-3; cdr3_aa: CAISESVKGSWETQYF; cdr3_nt: TGTGCCATCAGTGAGTCGGTGAAGGGATCTTGGGAGACCCAGTACTTC
clone_size: few; j_call: TRBJ2-7; d_call: TRBD1; v_call: TRBV9; cdr3_aa: CASSVETGGDEQYF; cdr3_nt: TGTGCCAGCAGCGTAGAGACAGGGGGTGACGAGCAGTACTTC
clone_size: -; j_call: TRBJ2-2; d_call: -; v_call: TRBV5-1; cdr3_aa: CASSGVPVNTGELFF; cdr3_nt: TGCGCCAGCAGCGGAGTGCCAGTGAACACCGGGGAGCTGTTTTTT
clone_size: once; j_call: TRBJ2-6; d_call: -; v_call: TRBV7-2; cdr3_aa: CASKDLGANVLTF; cdr3_nt: TGTGCCAGCAAGGATCTGGGGGCCAACGTCCTGACTTTC
clone_size: -; j_call: TRBJ2-2; d_call: -; v_call: TRBV6-4; cdr3_aa: CASSDSIRGQGTGELFF; cdr3_nt: TGTGCCAGCAGTGACTCGATAAGGGGCCAGGGGACCGGGGAGCTGTTTTTT
clone_size: -; j_call: TRBJ2-3; d_call: -; v_call: TRBV10-2; cdr3_aa: CASNPPSGGSTDTQYF; cdr3_nt: TGCGCCAGCAATCCCCCCTCCGGAGGGAGCACAGATACGCAGTATTTT
clone_size: few; j_call: TRBJ2-5; d_call: -; v_call: TRBV5-1; cdr3_aa: CASSLGPQGQETQYF; cdr3_nt: TGCGCCAGCAGCTTGGGGCCACAGGGTCAAGAGACCCAGTACTTC
clone_size: many; j_call: TRBJ1-2; d_call: -; v_call: TRBV20-1; cdr3_aa: CSARDSGADYGYTF; cdr3_nt: TGCAGTGCTAGAGATTCGGGGGCGGACTATGGCTACACCTTC
clone_size: -; j_call: TRBJ1-2; d_call: -; v_call: TRBV20-1; cdr3_aa: CSARRDAGGYTF; cdr3_nt: TGCAGTGCTAGGCGAGACGCTGGTGGCTACACCTTC
clone_size: -; j_call: TRBJ2-1; d_call: TRBD2; v_call: TRBV5-1; cdr3_aa: CASSLGLLADSYNEQFF; cdr3_nt: TGCGCCAGCAGCTTGGGCCTTCTAGCGGACTCCTACAATGAGCAGTTCTTC
clone_size: -; j_call: TRBJ2-2; d_call: -; v_call: TRBV6-1; cdr3_aa: CASSETLDTGELFF; cdr3_nt: TGTGCCAGCAGTGAAACCCTAGACACCGGGGAGCTGTTTTTT
clone_size: -; j_call: TRBJ2-2; d_call: TRBD2; v_call: TRBV20-1; cdr3_aa: CSARAPSGSATGELFF; cdr3_nt: TGCAGTGCTAGGGCCCCTAGCGGGAGTGCCACCGGGGAGCTGTTTTTT
clone_size: -; j_call: TRBJ2-7; d_call: -; v_call: TRBV12-3/TRBV12-4; cdr3_aa: CASSLQANYEQYF; cdr3_nt: TGTGCCAGCAGCCTACAGGCTAACTACGAGCAGTACTTC